The source of this TCR beta chain is a study of shared clonotypes between healthy human individuals. TCRdb's copy holds only in-frame clones and misses some; the assay was immunoSEQ multiplex PCR. The sample lists over a million clones, roughly 74% occurring once. The sequenced sample consisted of memory CD4+ T cells from PBMCs. Subset denoted: CD45RA-negative fraction. The TCR comes from a young man in good health. Some clones in this sample may be carry-over from other donors' samples.

CDR3 region: CASSLPNTYEQYF. As DNA, the CDR3 is TGTGCCAGCAGCTTACCGAATACCTACGAGCAGTACTTC. The chain links TRBV5-4 to TRBJ2-7; no reliable D call. CDR1 is SGHNT, CDR2 YYREEE, per germline (reference sequence). V lost 2 bases and J 2 bases, leaving 8 bases between the germline ends. The CDR3 spans 13 residues.